This TCR beta chain derives from a study of shared clonotypes between healthy human individuals. Germline loops: CDR1 SEHNR, CDR2 FQNEAQ (reference sequence). Between the trimmed V and J ends, which lost 5 bases and 3 bases, there was a span of 11 bases. The CDR3 covers 14 residues. This table comes from immunoSEQ multiplex PCR, and its TCRdb copy is limited to in-frame clones, with some not included. This repertoire shows nearly 1 million clones, about 80% found once; its top ten account for over 1.3%. Sample: memory CD4+ T cells sorted from blood. Stated subset: CD45RA-negative fraction. This TCR was sampled from a man aged 18 to 30 in good health. This chain links TRBV7-9 with TRBJ1-5; D possibly corresponds to TRBD1 (5 bases). The DNA of the CDR3 is TGTGCCAGCAGCGAACGGGACGCCAATCAGCCCCAGCATTTT. Translation: CASSERDANQPQHF.